These 16 T cell receptor beta chains were all obtained from the same sample, sequenced in a study of monozygotic twins with inflammatory bowel disease. TCRdb re-called the 5' RACE reads; every CDR3 protein appears as one record, without DNA. The sample totals around 190,000 distinct CDR3 sequences. Material for sequencing was blood. These receptor sequences come from a human donor with ulcerative colitis or Crohn's disease, or a healthy co-twin of an affected twin (not recorded which).

The chain has TRBV20-1 and TRBJ2-5; the D call from TCRdb, TRBD1, cannot be confirmed without DNA. Germline lookup yields CDR1 DFQATT and CDR2 SNEGSKA (reference sequence). This CDR3 region has 14 residues. This CDR3 is CSAKHGTAQETQYF.

This sequence joins TRBV20-1 and TRBJ1-6; the D gene TCRdb calls, TRBD1, cannot be checked with no DNA. The CDR3 is made up of 14 amino acids. The V gene's germline CDR1 is DFQATT and CDR2 SNEGSKA (reference sequence). CDR3 amino acids: CSAGTGQVNSPLHF.

V and J are TRBV12-3 or TRBV12-4 and TRBJ2-1; the D call from TCRdb, TRBD1, cannot be confirmed without DNA. The CDR3 has 16 residues. The CDR3 spells CASTLRVTGSYNEQFF.

The J gene is TRBJ1-2, the V gene TRBV5-1; TCRdb's D gene call, TRBD1, goes unchecked for lack of DNA. The CDR3 sequence is 13 residues long. CDR1 is SGHRS, CDR2 YFSETQ, per germline. The CDR3 sequence: CASSDGQGRGYTF. Combining the CDR3 with reference TRBV5-1 and TRBJ1-2 gives the whole variable domain KAGVTQTPRYLIKTRGQQVTLSCSPISGHRSVSWYQQTPGQGLQFLFEYFSETQRNKGNFPGRFSGRQFSNSRSEMNVSTLELGDSALYLCASSDGQGRGYTFGSGTRLTVV.

CDR3 sequence reads: CASRRGGGETEAFF. The rearrangement uses TRBV4-1 and TRBJ1-1; the TCRdb D gene call, TRBD1, has no DNA to confirm it. The germline V gene has CDR1 MGHRA and CDR2 YSYEKL. The CDR3 contains 14 residues.

V is TRBV5-1 and J is TRBJ2-1; TCRdb lists TRBD1, though no DNA is available to test this call. CDR3 length: 15 residues. CDR1 is SGHRS and CDR2 is YFSETQ in the germline V gene. The CDR3 region is CASSTGGAGYNEQFF.

The V and J genes are TRBV10-3 and TRBJ2-3; the TRBD1 assignment by TCRdb is unverifiable without DNA. This CDR3 region has 14 residues. From germline, CDR1 is ENHRY and CDR2 SYGVKD. The CDR3 protein is CAVTGVIGGDTQYF.

The chain uses TRBV6-5 and TRBJ2-5; TCRdb indicates TRBD1, and absent DNA this call remains unverified. CDR1 and CDR2 from the germline V gene are MNHEY and SVGAGI. This CDR3 region has 14 residues. The CDR3 here is CASSYVDSQETQYF.

The rearrangement joins TRBV5-1 to TRBJ1-1; the TCRdb call, TRBD1, lacks DNA for checking. The CDR3 runs 16 residues. Germline CDR1 is SGHRS and CDR2 is YFSETQ. CDR3 residues: CASRPLTGGESTEAFF. Complete variable domain (other parts from reference TRBV5-1 and TRBJ1-1): KAGVTQTPRYLIKTRGQQVTLSCSPISGHRSVSWYQQTPGQGLQFLFEYFSETQRNKGNFPGRFSGRQFSNSRSEMNVSTLELGDSALYLCASRPLTGGESTEAFFGQGTRLTVV.

The chain couples TRBV5-1 to TRBJ1-4. This CDR3 has 14 residues. Germline V gene data show CDR1 as SGHRS and CDR2 as YFSETQ. CDR3 sequence reads: CASRESVGNEKLFF.

The V call is TRBV20-1, the J call TRBJ2-3; no DNA is available, so the TRBD2 call from TCRdb remains unchecked. This CDR3 is built from 14 residues. Germline CDR1 and CDR2: DFQATT and SNEGSKA (reference sequence). CDR3 residues: CRTAGGLSTDTQYF.

J is TRBJ2-7 and V is TRBV2; TCRdb calls TRBD1, which cannot be checked without DNA. The germline gives CDR1 SNHLY, CDR2 FYNNEI. CDR3 size: 15 residues. The CDR3 sequence: CASSVGQGGIYEQYF.

The chain has TRBV4-1 and TRBJ2-3; as DNA is missing, the TRBD2 call by TCRdb cannot be tested. The CDR3 covers 16 residues. CDR1 and CDR2 (germline): MGHRA, YSYEKL. The CDR3 protein is CASSQVFGSGEDTQYF.

This chain links TRBV20-1 with TRBJ2-3; the TCRdb call, TRBD2, lacks DNA for checking. The germline V gene encodes CDR1 DFQATT and CDR2 SNEGSKA (reference sequence). The CDR3 covers 15 residues. CDR3 protein: CSAPSASGATDTQYF.

The chain carries TRBV5-1 and TRBJ2-5; TCRdb picks TRBD2, but there is no DNA to check that call. Germline V lookup: CDR1 SGHRS, CDR2 YFSETQ. The CDR3 length is 14 residues. CDR3 sequence: CASSLARLGETQYF. Full variable domain (remainder filled in from reference TRBV5-1 and TRBJ2-5): KAGVTQTPRYLIKTRGQQVTLSCSPISGHRSVSWYQQTPGQGLQFLFEYFSETQRNKGNFPGRFSGRQFSNSRSEMNVSTLELGDSALYLCASSLARLGETQYFGPGTRLLVL.

The chain carries TRBV5-1 and TRBJ2-1; TCRdb indicates TRBD2, and absent DNA this call remains unverified. This CDR3 spans 16 amino acids. CDR1 is SGHRS, CDR2 YFSETQ, per germline. The CDR3 reads CASRSGGSQAYNEQFF. Combining the CDR3 with reference TRBV5-1 and TRBJ2-1 gives the whole variable domain KAGVTQTPRYLIKTRGQQVTLSCSPISGHRSVSWYQQTPGQGLQFLFEYFSETQRNKGNFPGRFSGRQFSNSRSEMNVSTLELGDSALYLCASRSGGSQAYNEQFFGPGTRLTVL.